Below, 21 T cell receptor beta chains from the same sample are listed, as sequenced in a study of T cell repertoires in cytomegalovirus infection. MiXCR, applied by TCRdb to the reads, yields one record per CDR3 protein. The repertoire holds fewer than 550,000 distinct CDR3 sequences, 11% seen once, with roughly a tenth in the top ten. Specimen: PBMCs. All receptors come from a human donor in good health (CMV status not recorded). Some clones in this sample may be carry-over from other donors' samples.

This clonotype was recorded many times. The chain carries TRBV4-1 and TRBJ2-3; the D is unclear. Deletions cut 4 bases from V and 3 bases from J, with 11 bases between. The germline CDR1 and CDR2 sequences are MGHRA and YSYEKL. The CDR3 contains 14 residues. The CDR3 nucleotides are TGCGCCAGCAGCCCATGGACCACAACAGATACGCAGTATTTT. It translates to CASSPWTTTDTQYF.

This clonotype was picked up many times. The V call is TRBV3-1, the J call TRBJ2-3, with D possibly matching TRBD2 (6 bases). Germline values: CDR1 LGHDT, CDR2 YNNKEL (reference sequence). V was cut by 8 bases and J by 6 bases, with 12 bases left in between. This CDR3 has 12 residues. CDR3 sequence: CASSRGMDTQYF. The CDR3, as DNA: TGTGCCAGCTCACGGGGGATGGATACGCAGTATTTT.

The chain is built from TRBV20-1 and TRBJ2-2; a possible D gene is TRBD2 (6 bases). Trimming removed 6 bases from V and 0 bases from J, with 11 bases in between. Germline CDR1 reads DFQATT; CDR2 reads SNEGSKA (reference sequence). This CDR3 contains 14 residues. DNA for the CDR3: TGCAGTGCCCCGGACTACGCGAACACCGGGGAGCTGTTTTTT. Its protein product is CSAPDYANTGELFF.

This clonotype was seen a handful of times. The V call is TRBV6-1, the J call TRBJ1-2, with 7 bases identical to TRBD1. V was pared by 10 bases and J by 9 bases, with 20 bases of the junction left unmatched. CDR1 is MNHNS and CDR2 is SASEGT in the germline V gene. The CDR3 totals 15 residues. CDR3 sequence: CATKTGKLHMGSYTF. The CDR3 bases are TGTGCCACCAAGACAGGGAAGCTTCATATGGGTAGCTACACCTTC.

This clonotype was picked up a small number of times. The rearrangement joins TRBV30 to TRBJ1-5; TRBD1 matches 8 bases. V gave up 3 bases and J gave up 3 bases; unmatched junction bases: 7. The germline CDR1 and CDR2 sequences are GTSNPN and SVGIG (reference sequence). The CDR3 runs to 15 residues. CDR3: CAWSRKDRDNQPQHF. For the CDR3, the DNA is TGTGCCTGGAGCCGTAAGGACAGGGACAATCAGCCCCAGCATTTT.

A remark on this clonotype: This CDR3 is missing its conserved last phenylalanine or tryptophan, likely due to a read error. The chain links TRBV13 to TRBJ1-2; possible D gene TRBD1, 5 bases. The germline V gene has CDR1 PRHDT and CDR2 FYEKMQ (reference sequence). The V and J ends lost 8 bases and 1 base respectively, with 17 bases between them. The CDR3 length is 15 residues. CDR3 DNA sequence: TGTGCCAGCCGGGACGGCCGAAAGAATAACTATGGCTACACCTCC. Translation: CASRDGRKNNYGYTS.

The CDR3 spells CASSSWRPGQSTDTQYF. The CDR3 region has the DNA TGTGCCAGCAGTTCTTGGCGTCCGGGACAAAGCACAGATACGCAGTATTTT. The genes are TRBV27 and TRBJ2-3; the D gene is possibly TRBD1 (6 bases). In germline, CDR1 is MNHEY, CDR2 SMNVEV (reference sequence). The ends were cut back, 4 bases at V and 0 bases at J, with 17 bases in the middle. The CDR3 sequence is 17 residues long.

Worth noting for this clonotype: With a much larger clone just one base away, this may be a read error. CDR3 sequence: CASSLGQRAYEQFF. The CDR3 bases are TGTGCCAGCAGCTTAGGTCAGAGGGCTTATGAGCAGTTCTTC. The chain employs TRBV11-2 and TRBJ2-1, with a possible D match to TRBD2 (5 bases). Trimming took off 1 base at V and 8 bases at J, with 12 bases between the two ends. There are 14 residues in the CDR3. CDR1 is SGHAT and CDR2 is FQNNGV in the germline V gene.

This clonotype was recorded at least ten times. The chain couples TRBV24-1 to TRBJ2-2; D perhaps matches TRBD2 (5 bases). The V end lost 8 bases, the J end lost 5 bases, and 8 bases lay between the germline ends. In germline, CDR1 is KGHDR, CDR2 SFDVKD. This CDR3 contains 12 residues. CDR3 sequence (DNA): TGTGCCACCAACCCGGGGACCGGGGAGCTGTTTTTT. This sequence encodes CATNPGTGELFF.

At least ten counts were recorded for this clonotype. The gene calls are TRBV5-1 and TRBJ2-7; TRBD2 agrees at 11 bases. The CDR3 has 18 amino acids. The J segment lost 6 bases and the V segment lost 4 bases, leaving 18 bases of the junction unmatched. Germline V gene sequence: CDR1 SGHRS, CDR2 YFSETQ. In DNA form, the CDR3 reads TGCGCCAGCAGCCCCGGGGGTAGCGGGAGGGCCTATCTCGGCGAGCAGTACTTC. It specifies CASSPGGSGRAYLGEQYF.

This clonotype was picked up many times. The rearrangement uses TRBV30 and TRBJ1-1; unclear D gene. The CDR3 loop spans 11 amino acids. The germline V and J ends were trimmed by 0 bases and 10 bases, with 9 bases remaining between them. CDR1 and CDR2 from the germline V gene are GTSNPN and SVGIG (reference sequence). CDR3 sequence reads: CAWSVGGRAFF. CDR3 coding DNA: TGTGCCTGGAGTGTGGGAGGTAGAGCTTTCTTT.

Here the CDR3 DNA reads TGTGCCAGCAGCCAAGATCTGAGATATAACTATGGCTACACCTTC. Translated: CASSQDLRYNYGYTF. The V call is TRBV3-1, the J call TRBJ1-2; D unresolved. V was cut by 0 bases and J by 1 base, with 9 bases left in between. The CDR3 loop spans 15 amino acids. Looked up from germline, CDR1 is LGHDT and CDR2 is YNNKEL (reference sequence). Full variable domain (remainder filled in from reference TRBV3-1 and TRBJ1-2): DTAVSQTPKYLVTQMGNDKSIKCEQNLGHDTMYWYKQDSKKFLKIMFSYNNKELIINETVPNRFSPKSPDKAHLNLHINSLELGDSAVYFCASSQDLRYNYGYTFGSGTRLTVV.

The J gene is TRBJ2-5, the V gene TRBV29-1, with D unresolved. Germline loops: CDR1 SQVTM, CDR2 ANQGSEA. There are 12 residues in the CDR3. The ends were cut back, 4 bases at V and 2 bases at J, with 8 bases in the middle. CDR3 coding DNA: TGCAGCGTTGTGGCGCAGCAAGAGACCCAGTACTTC. This encodes CSVVAQQETQYF.

This clonotype has a count of ten or more. This chain uses TRBV7-6 with TRBJ1-6; D gene unclear. The ends were cut back, 1 base at V and 10 bases at J, with 14 bases in the middle. The V gene's germline CDR1 is SGHVS and CDR2 FNYEAQ. There are 15 residues in the CDR3. This CDR3 is CASSLVSQKGSPLHF. The CDR3 DNA is TGTGCCAGCAGCTTAGTCTCGCAGAAAGGCTCACCCCTCCACTTT.

This clonotype was seen ten or more times. The CDR3 region has the DNA TGTGCCAGCAGCCCCCCGGGACTAGCGGGGGGGGATGAGCAGTTCTTC. As protein: CASSPPGLAGGDEQFF. The chain combines TRBV7-2 with TRBJ2-1, with 16 nucleotides matching TRBD2. With 5 bases clipped from V and 8 bases from J, the junction kept 6 bases outside the gene matches. Germline V gene data show CDR1 as SGHTA and CDR2 as FQGNSA. This CDR3 has 16 amino acids.

Ten or more counts support this clonotype. The chain links TRBV28 to TRBJ2-7; no definite D call. CDR1 is MDHEN, CDR2 SYDVKM, per germline. Trimming shortened V by 4 bases and J by 5 bases, and 18 bases separated the two germline ends. This CDR3 region has 15 residues. CDR3 in DNA: TGTGCCAGCAGTTCCCCCCCACTTGACATCAACGAGCAGTACTTC. This sequence encodes CASSSPPLDINEQYF.

The gene calls are TRBV4-2 and TRBJ2-5, with D possibly matching TRBD2 (7 bases). Trimming took off 4 bases at V and 4 bases at J, with 13 bases between the two ends. The germline V gene encodes CDR1 LGHNA and CDR2 YNFKEQ. The CDR3 runs 14 residues. The DNA of the CDR3 is TGTGCCAGCAGCCGCCCGGGGGGCGGAGAGACCCAGTACTTC. It specifies CASSRPGGGETQYF.

This clonotype was counted a few times. The chain joins TRBV3-1 to TRBJ2-1, with D possibly being TRBD2 (5 bases). The V gene's germline CDR1 is LGHDT and CDR2 YNNKEL (reference sequence). The CDR3 sequence is 16 residues long. The V and J ends lost 0 bases and 1 base respectively, with 10 bases between them. Written as DNA, the CDR3 is TGTGCCAGCAGCCAAGAATTGGGAGAGTCCTACAATGAGCAGTTCTTC. Translated: CASSQELGESYNEQFF.

This chain links TRBV20-1 with TRBJ2-7, with D tentatively TRBD2 (6 bases). The germline V and J ends were trimmed by 5 bases and 1 base, with 18 bases remaining between them. Germline assignment: CDR1 DFQATT and CDR2 SNEGSKA (reference sequence). This CDR3 comprises 15 residues. Here the CDR3 reads CSAPRRDWPSYEQYF. As DNA, the CDR3 is TGCAGTGCTCCAAGGAGGGACTGGCCTTCCTACGAGCAGTACTTC.

The V gene is TRBV5-6, the J gene TRBJ1-4, with a possible D match to TRBD1 (5 bases). CDR1 and CDR2 (germline): SGHDT, YYEEEE. With 0 bases removed from V and 15 bases from J, the gap between germline ends came to 12 bases. The CDR3 runs to 12 residues. The CDR3 region is CASSLAAGKLFF. CDR3 nucleotides: TGTGCCAGCAGCTTGGCGGCAGGGAAGTTGTTTTTT.

On this clonotype: An end of the junction differs from the germline gene, which may be a read error. The gene calls are TRBV11-2 and TRBJ2-2, with TRBD1 identical over 9 bases. The CDR3 loop spans 18 amino acids. Germline V lookup: CDR1 SGHAT, CDR2 FQNNGV. The CDR3 reads CASSLSRPGQGNTGEPFF. The DNA of the CDR3 is TGTGCCAGCAGCTTATCACGACCGGGACAGGGAAACACCGGGGAGCCGTTTTTT. Using reference TRBV11-2 and TRBJ2-2 for the parts outside the CDR3, the full variable domain is EAGVAQSPRYKIIEKRQSVAFWCNPISGHATLYWYQQILGQGPKLLIQFQNNGVVDDSQLPKDRFSAERLKGVDSTLKIQPAKLEDSAVYLCASSLSRPGQGNTGEPFFGEGSRLTVL.